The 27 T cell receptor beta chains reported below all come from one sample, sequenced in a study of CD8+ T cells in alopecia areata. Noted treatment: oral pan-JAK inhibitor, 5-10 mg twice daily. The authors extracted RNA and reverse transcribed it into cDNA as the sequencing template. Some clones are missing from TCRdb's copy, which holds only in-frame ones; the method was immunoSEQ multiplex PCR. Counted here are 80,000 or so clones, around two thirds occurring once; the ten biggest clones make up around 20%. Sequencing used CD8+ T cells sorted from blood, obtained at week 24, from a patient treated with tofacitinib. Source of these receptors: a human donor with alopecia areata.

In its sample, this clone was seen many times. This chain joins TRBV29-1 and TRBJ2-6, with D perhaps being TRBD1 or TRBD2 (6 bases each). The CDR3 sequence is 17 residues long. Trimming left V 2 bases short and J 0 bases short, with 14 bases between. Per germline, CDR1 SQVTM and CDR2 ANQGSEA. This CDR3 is CSVEQGRSSSGANVLTF. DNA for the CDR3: TGCAGCGTTGAACAGGGGAGGTCAAGCTCTGGGGCCAACGTCCTGACTTTC.

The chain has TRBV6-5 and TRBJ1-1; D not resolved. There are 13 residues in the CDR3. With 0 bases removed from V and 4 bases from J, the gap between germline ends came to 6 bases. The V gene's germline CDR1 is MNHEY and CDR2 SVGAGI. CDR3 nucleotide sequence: TGTGCCAGCAGTTACTCGCCCGGCACTGAAGCTTTCTTT. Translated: CASSYSPGTEAFF.

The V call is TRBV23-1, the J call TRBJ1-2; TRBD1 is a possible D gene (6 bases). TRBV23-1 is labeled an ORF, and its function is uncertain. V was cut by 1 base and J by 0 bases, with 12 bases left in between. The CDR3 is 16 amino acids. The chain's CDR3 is CASSQLRGVPNYGYTF. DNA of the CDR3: TGCGCCAGCAGTCAATTAAGGGGGGTCCCTAACTATGGCTACACCTTC.

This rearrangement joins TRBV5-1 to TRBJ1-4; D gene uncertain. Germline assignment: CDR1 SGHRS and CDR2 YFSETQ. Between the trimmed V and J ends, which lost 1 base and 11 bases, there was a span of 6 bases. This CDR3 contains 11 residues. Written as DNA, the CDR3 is TGCGCCAGCAGCTTGTATGGGAAACTGTTTTTT. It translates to CASSLYGKLFF.

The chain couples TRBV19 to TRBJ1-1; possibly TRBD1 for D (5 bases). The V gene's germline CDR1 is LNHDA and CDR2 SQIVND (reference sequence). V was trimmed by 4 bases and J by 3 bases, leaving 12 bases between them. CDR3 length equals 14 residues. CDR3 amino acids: CASSSRARHTEAFF. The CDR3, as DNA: TGTGCCAGTAGTAGCAGGGCGAGGCACACTGAAGCTTTCTTT.

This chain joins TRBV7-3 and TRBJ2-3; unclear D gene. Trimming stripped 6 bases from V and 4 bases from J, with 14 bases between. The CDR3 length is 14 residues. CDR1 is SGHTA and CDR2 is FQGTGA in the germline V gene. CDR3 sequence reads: CASSVIGPADTQYF. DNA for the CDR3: TGTGCCAGCAGTGTCATTGGGCCGGCAGATACGCAGTATTTT.

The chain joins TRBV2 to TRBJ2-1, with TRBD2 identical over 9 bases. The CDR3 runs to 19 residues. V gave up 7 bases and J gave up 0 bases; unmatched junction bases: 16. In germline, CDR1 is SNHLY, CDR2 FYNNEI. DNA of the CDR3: TGTGCCAGCAAAAGTCGCCCGGGGCTAGCGGGGAGCTCCTACAATGAGCAGTTCTTC. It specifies CASKSRPGLAGSSYNEQFF.

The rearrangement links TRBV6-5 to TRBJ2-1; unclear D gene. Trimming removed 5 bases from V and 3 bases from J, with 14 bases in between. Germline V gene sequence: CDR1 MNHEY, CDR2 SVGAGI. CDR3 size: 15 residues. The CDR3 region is CASSPMIYGYNEQFF. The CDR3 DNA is TGTGCCAGCAGTCCCATGATATACGGCTACAATGAGCAGTTCTTC.

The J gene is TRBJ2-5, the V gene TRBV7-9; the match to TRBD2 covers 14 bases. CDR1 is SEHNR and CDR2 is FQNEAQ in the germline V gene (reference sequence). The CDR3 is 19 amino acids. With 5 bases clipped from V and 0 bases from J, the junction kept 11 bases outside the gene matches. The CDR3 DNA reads TGTGCCAGCAGCGGAGAGGGGACTAGCGGGAGTGCGAACCAAGAGACCCAGTACTTC. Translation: CASSGEGTSGSANQETQYF.

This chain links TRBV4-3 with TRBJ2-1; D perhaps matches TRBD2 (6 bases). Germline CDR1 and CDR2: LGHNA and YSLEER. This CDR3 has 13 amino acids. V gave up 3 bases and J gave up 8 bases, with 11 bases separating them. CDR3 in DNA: TGCGCCAGCAGCCATGGTTCGGGGGATGAGCAGTTCTTC. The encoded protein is CASSHGSGDEQFF.

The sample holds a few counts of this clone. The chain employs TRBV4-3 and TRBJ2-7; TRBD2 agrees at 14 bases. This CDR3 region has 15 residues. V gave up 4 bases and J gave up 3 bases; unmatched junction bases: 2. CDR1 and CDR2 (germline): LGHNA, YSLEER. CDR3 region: CASSPGTSGSYEQYF. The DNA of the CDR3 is TGCGCCAGCAGCCCAGGGACTAGCGGGAGCTACGAGCAGTACTTC.

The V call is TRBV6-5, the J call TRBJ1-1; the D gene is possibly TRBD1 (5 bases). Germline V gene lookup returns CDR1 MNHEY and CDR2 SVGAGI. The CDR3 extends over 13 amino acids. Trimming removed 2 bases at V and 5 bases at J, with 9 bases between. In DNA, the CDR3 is TGTGCCAGCAGTTACGAGGGGAGGACTGAAGCTTTCTTT. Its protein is CASSYEGRTEAFF.

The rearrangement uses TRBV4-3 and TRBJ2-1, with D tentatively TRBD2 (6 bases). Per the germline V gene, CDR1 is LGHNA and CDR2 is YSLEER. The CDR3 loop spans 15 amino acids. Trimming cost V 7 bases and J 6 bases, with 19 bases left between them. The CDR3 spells CASTKEWGTPNEQFF. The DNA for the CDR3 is TGCGCCAGCACCAAAGAGTGGGGGACTCCCAATGAGCAGTTCTTC.

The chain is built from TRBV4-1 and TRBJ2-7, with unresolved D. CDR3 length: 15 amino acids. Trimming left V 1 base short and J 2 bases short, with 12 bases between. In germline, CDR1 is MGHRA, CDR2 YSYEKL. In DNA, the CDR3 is TGCGCCAGCAGCCAAGTGCTAGGATGGGCCTACGAGCAGTACTTC. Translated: CASSQVLGWAYEQYF.

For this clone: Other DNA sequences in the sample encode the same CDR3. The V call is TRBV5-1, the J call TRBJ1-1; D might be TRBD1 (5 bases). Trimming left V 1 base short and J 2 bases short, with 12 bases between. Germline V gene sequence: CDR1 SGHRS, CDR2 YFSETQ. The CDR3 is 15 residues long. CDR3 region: CASSLSGTGNTEAFF. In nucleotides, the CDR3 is TGCGCCAGCAGCTTGTCGGGGACGGGTAACACTGAAGCTTTCTTT.

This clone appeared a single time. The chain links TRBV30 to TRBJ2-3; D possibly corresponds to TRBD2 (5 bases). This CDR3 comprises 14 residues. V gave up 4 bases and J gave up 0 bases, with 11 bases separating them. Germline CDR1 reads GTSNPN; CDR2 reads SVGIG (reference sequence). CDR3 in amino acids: CAWNLGLSTDTQYF. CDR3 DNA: TGTGCCTGGAACCTAGGACTTAGCACAGATACGCAGTATTTT.

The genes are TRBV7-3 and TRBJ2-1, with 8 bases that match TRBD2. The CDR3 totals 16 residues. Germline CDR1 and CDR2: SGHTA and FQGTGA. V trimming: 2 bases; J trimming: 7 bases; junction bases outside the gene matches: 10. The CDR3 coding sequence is TGTGCCAGCAGCTTATACGAAGCGGGAGAACTTAATGAGCAGTTCTTC. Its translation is CASSLYEAGELNEQFF.

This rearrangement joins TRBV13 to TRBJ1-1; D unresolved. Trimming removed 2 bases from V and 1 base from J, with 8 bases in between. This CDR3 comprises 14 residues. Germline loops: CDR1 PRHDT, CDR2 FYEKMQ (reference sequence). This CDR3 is CASSLKHGNTEAFF. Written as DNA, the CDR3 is TGTGCCAGCAGCTTAAAGCATGGGAACACTGAAGCTTTCTTT.

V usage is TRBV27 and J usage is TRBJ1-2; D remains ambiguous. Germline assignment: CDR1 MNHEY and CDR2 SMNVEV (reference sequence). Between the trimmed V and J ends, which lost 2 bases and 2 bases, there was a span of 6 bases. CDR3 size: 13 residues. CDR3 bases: TGTGCCAGCAGTTTACAGAGAAACTATGGCTACACCTTC. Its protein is CASSLQRNYGYTF.

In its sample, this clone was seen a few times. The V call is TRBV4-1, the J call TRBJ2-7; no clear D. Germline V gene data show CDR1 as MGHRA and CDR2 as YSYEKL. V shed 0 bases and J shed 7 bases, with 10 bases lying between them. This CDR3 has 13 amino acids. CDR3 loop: CASSQDQGWEQYF. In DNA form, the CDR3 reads TGCGCCAGCAGCCAAGACCAAGGTTGGGAGCAGTACTTC.

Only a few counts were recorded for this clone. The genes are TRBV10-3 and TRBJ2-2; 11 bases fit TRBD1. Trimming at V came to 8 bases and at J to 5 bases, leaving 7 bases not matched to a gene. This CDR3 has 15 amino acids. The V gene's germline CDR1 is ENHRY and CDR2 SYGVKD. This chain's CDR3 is CAIALGTGGTGELFF. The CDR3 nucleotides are TGTGCCATCGCCTTAGGGACAGGGGGTACCGGGGAGCTGTTTTTT.

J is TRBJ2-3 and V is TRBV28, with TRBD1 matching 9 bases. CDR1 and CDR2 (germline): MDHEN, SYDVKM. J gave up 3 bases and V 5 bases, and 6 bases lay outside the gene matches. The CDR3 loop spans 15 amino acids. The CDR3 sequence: CASSDPGQGTDTQYF. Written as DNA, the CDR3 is TGTGCCAGCAGTGATCCTGGACAGGGGACAGATACGCAGTATTTT. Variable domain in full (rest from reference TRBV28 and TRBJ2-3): DVKVTQSSRYLVKRTGEKVFLECVQDMDHENMFWYRQDPGLGLRLIYFSYDVKMKEKGDIPEGYSVSREKKERFSLILESASTNQTSMYLCASSDPGQGTDTQYFGPGTRLTVL.

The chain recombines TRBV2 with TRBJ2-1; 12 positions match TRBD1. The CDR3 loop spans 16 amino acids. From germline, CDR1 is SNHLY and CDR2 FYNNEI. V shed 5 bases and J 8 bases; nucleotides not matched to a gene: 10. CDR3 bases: TGTGCCAGCAGTCTCTTTACCGGGACAGGGGGCGATGAGCAGTTCTTC. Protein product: CASSLFTGTGGDEQFF.

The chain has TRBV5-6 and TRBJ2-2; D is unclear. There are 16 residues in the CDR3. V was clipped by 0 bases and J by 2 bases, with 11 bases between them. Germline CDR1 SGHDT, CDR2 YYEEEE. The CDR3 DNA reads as TGTGCCAGCAGCTTGGTCTACGCGATCAACACCGGGGAGCTGTTTTTT. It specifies CASSLVYAINTGELFF.

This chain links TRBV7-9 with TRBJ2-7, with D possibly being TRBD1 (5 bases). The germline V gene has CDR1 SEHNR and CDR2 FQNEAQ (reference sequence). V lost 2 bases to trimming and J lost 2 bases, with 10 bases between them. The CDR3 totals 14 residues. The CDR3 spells CASSLPGSPYEQYF. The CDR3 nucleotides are TGTGCCAGCAGCTTACCAGGGTCTCCCTACGAGCAGTACTTC.

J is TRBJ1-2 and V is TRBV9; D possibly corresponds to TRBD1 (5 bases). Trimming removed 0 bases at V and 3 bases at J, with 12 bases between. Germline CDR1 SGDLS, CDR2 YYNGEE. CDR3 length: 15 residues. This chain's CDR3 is CASSVAKGDDYGYTF. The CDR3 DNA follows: TGTGCCAGCAGCGTAGCTAAAGGGGATGACTATGGCTACACCTTC.

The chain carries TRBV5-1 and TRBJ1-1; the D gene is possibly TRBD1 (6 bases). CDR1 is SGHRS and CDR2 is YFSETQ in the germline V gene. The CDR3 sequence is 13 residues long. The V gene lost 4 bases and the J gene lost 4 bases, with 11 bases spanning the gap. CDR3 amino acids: CASSPQGSTEAFF. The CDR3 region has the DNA TGCGCCAGCAGCCCTCAGGGGAGCACTGAAGCTTTCTTT.